This TCR beta chain comes out of a study of CD8 T cells in Susac syndrome. Sequencing of TCR beta was undertaken in CD8+ and CD4+ T cells derived from blood. Through negative isolation, CD4+ and CD8+ T cells were obtained, while TEMRA cells were enriched using FACS. V lost 0 bases and J lost 0, with 12 bases in between. This CDR3 comprises 16 residues. Germline V CDR1 and CDR2: MNHEY, SVGEGT. RNA totalling 0.5 to 1 ug underwent reverse transcription with random hexamers. The method of amplification for TCR beta CDR3 was immunoSEQ multiplex PCR, covering 54 Vbeta and 13 Jbeta. TCRdb re-analysed the immunoSEQ multiplex PCR reads in MiXCR, keeping a single row per CDR3 protein. The sample has about 75,000 distinct CDR3 sequences, roughly 94% seen once.

Sequenced sample: CD8+ T cells from PBMCs. The receptor comes from a human donor with Susac syndrome. The chain is built from TRBV6-2 or TRBV6-3 and TRBJ2-7, with TRBD1 as a possible D gene (6 bases). CDR3 sequence (DNA): TGTGCCAGCAGTTACTCGGTGGACAGCGTCTCCTACGAGCAGTACTTC. Translating it yields CASSYSVDSVSYEQYF.